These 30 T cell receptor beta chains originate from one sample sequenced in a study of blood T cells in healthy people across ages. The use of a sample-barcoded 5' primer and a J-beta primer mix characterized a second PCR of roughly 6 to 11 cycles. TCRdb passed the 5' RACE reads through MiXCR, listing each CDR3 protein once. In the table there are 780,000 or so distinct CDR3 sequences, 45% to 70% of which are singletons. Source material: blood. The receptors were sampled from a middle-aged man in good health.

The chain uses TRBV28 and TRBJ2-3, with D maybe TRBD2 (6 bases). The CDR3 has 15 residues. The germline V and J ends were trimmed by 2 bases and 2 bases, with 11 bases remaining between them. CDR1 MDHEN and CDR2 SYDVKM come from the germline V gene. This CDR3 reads CASSLGGLNTDTQYF. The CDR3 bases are TGTGCCAGCAGTTTAGGGGGACTTAACACAGATACGCAGTATTTT.

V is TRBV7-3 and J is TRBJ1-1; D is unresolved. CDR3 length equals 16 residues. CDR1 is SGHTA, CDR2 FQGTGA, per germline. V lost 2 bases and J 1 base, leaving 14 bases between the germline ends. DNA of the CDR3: TGTGCCAGCAGCTTACGCCGGATCACGGGGAACACTGAAGCTTTCTTT. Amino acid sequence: CASSLRRITGNTEAFF.

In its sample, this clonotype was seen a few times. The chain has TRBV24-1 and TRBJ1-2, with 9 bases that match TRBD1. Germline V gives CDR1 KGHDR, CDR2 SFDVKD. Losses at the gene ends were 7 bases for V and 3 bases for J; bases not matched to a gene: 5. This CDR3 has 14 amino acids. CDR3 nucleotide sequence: TGTGCCACCAGCACAGGGGGCCGGGACTATGGCTACACCTTC. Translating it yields CATSTGGRDYGYTF.

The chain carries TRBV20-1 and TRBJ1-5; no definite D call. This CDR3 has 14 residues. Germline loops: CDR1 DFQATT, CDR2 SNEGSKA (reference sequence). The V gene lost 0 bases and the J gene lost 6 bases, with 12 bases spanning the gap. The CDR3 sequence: CSARDDGWGQPQHF. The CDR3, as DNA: TGCAGTGCTAGAGATGACGGGTGGGGTCAGCCCCAGCATTTT.

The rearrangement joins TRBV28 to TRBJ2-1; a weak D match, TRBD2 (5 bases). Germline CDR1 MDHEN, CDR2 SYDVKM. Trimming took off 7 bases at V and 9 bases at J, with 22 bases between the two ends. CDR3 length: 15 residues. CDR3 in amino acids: CASIDPGKSFSEQFF. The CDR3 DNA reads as TGTGCCAGCATAGACCCGGGGAAGTCGTTCAGTGAGCAGTTCTTC.

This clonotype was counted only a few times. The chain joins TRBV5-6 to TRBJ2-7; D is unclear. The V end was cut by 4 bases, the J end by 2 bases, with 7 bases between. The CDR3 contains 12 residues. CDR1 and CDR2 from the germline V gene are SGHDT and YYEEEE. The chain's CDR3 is CASSRYPYEQYF. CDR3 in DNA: TGTGCCAGCAGCCGATATCCCTACGAGCAGTACTTC.

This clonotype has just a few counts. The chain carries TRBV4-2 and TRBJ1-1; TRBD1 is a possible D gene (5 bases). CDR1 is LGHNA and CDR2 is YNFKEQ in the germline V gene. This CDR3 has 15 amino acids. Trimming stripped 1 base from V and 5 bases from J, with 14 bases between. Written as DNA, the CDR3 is TGTGCCAGCAGCCAAGCGGGGGAAAGGAGGACTGAAGCTTTCTTT. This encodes CASSQAGERRTEAFF.

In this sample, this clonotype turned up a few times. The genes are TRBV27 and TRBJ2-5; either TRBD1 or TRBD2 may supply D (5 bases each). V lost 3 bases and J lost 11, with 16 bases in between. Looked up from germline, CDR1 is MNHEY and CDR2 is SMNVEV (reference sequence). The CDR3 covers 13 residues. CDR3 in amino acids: CASSFLLGGEQYF. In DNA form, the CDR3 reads TGTGCCAGCAGTTTTCTCCTTGGGGGAGAGCAGTACTTC.

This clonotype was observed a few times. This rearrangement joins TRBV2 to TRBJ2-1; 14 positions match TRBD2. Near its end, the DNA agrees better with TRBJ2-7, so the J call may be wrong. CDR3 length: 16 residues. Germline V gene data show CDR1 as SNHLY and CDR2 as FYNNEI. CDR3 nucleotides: TGTGCCAGCAGTTGGACTAGCGGGGGGACAAACAATGAGCAGTACTTC. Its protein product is CASSWTSGGTNNEQYF.

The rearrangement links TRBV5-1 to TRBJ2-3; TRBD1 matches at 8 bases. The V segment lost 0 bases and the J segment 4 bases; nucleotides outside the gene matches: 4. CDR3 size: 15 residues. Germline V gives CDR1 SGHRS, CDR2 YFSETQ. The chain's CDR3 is CASSLDGQGADTQYF. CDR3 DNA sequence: TGCGCCAGCAGCTTGGATGGACAGGGTGCAGATACGCAGTATTTT.

DNA for the CDR3: TGTGCCAGCGGGGACCTAGCGGGGGGCCCAGATACGCAGTATTTT. Protein: CASGDLAGGPDTQYF. The rearrangement joins TRBV6-1 to TRBJ2-3; 11 bases fit TRBD2. The germline V gene has CDR1 MNHNS and CDR2 SASEGT. Trimming at V came to 8 bases and at J to 4 bases, leaving 8 bases not matched to a gene. The CDR3 runs to 15 residues.

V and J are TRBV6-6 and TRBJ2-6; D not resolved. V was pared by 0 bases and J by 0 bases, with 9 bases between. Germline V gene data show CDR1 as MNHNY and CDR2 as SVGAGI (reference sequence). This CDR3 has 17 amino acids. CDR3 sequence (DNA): TGTGCCAGCAGTTACTCGCCACTGACCTCTGGGGCCAACGTCCTGACTTTC. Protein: CASSYSPLTSGANVLTF.

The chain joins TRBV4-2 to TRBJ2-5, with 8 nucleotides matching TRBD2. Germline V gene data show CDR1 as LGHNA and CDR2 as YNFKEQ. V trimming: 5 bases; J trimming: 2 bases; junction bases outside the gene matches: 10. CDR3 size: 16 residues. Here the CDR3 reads CASSTTSGGVQETQYF. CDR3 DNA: TGTGCCAGCAGCACAACGAGCGGGGGAGTTCAAGAGACCCAGTACTTC.

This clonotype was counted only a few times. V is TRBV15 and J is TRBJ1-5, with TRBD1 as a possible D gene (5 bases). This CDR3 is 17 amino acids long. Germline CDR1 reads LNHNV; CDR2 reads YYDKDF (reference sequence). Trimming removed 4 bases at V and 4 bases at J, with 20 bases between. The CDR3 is CATSKLMERTPNQPQHF. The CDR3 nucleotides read TGTGCCACCAGCAAATTGATGGAGCGGACACCGAATCAGCCCCAGCATTTT.

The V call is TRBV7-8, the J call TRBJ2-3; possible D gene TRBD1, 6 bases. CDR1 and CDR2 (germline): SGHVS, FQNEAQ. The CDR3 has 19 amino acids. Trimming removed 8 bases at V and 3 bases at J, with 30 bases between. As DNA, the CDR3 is TGTGCCAGCGCCCCCTCCGGGACACATGTCCGGGGTGGGACAGATACGCAGTATTTT. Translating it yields CASAPSGTHVRGGTDTQYF. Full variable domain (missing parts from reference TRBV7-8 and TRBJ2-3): GAGVSQSPRYKVAKRGQDVALRCDPISGHVSLFWYQQALGQGPEFLTYFQNEAQLDKSGLPSDRFFAERPEGSVSTLKIQRTQQEDSAVYLCASAPSGTHVRGGTDTQYFGPGTRLTVL.

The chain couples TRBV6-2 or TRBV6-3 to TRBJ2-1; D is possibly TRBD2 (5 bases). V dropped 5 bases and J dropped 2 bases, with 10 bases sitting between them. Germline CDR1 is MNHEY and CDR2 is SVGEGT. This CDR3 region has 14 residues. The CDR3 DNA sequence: TGTGCCAGCAGTCGGACTGGTACCTACAATGAGCAGTTCTTC. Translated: CASSRTGTYNEQFF.

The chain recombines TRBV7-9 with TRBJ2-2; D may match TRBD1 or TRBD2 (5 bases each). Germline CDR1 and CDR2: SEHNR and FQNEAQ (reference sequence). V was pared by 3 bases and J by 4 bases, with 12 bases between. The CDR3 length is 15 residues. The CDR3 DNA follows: TGTGCCAGCAGCTTCGGGACGAGGGGCACCGGGGAGCTGTTTTTT. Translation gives CASSFGTRGTGELFF.

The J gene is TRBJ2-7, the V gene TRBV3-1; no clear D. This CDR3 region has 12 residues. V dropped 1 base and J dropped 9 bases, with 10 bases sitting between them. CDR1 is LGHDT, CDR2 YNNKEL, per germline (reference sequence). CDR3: CASSQGRGVQYF. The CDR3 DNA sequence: TGTGCCAGCAGCCAAGGGAGAGGAGTGCAGTACTTC.

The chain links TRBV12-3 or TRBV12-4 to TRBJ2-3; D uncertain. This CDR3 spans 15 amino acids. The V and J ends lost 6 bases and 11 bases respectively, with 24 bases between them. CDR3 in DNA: TGTGCCAGCAGCATTTACAGACAATCCACAGATGTGCAGTATTTT. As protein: CASSIYRQSTDVQYF.

CDR3 protein: CSASKGSTYNEQFF. CDR3 coding DNA: TGCAGTGCGTCAAAGGGTTCAACCTACAATGAGCAGTTCTTC. The J gene is TRBJ2-1, the V gene TRBV20-1; no clear D. CDR3 length: 14 amino acids. V shed 6 bases and J shed 2 bases, with 14 bases lying between them. The germline V gene encodes CDR1 DFQATT and CDR2 SNEGSKA (reference sequence).

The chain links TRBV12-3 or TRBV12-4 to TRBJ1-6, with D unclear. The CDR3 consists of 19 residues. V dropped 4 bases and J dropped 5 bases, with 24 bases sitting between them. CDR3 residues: CASSWNGPQPGLNNSPLHF. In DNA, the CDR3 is TGTGCCAGCAGTTGGAACGGGCCGCAACCCGGACTTAATAATTCACCCCTCCACTTT.

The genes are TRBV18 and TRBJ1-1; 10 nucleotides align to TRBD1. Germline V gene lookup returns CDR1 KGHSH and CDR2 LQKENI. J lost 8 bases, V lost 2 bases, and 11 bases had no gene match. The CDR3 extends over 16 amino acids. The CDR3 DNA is TGTGCCAGCTCACCAGTGGGTCTGGGACAGGGGCAGGAAGCTTTCTTT. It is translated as CASSPVGLGQGQEAFF.

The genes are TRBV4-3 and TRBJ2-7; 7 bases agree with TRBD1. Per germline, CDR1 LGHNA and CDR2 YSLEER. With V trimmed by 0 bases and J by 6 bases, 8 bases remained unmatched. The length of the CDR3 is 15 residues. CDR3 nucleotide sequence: TGCGCCAGCAGCCAAGAACAGGGGTTTTATTTCGAGCAGTACTTC. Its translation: CASSQEQGFYFEQYF.

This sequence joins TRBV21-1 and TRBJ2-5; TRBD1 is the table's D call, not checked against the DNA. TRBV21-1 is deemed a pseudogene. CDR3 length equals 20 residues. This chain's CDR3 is CASSKARRRTGLRRKETQYF. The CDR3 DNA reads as TGTGCCAGCAGCAAAGCGCGCAGAAGGACAGGGCTTCGGAGGAAAGAGACCCAGTACTTC.

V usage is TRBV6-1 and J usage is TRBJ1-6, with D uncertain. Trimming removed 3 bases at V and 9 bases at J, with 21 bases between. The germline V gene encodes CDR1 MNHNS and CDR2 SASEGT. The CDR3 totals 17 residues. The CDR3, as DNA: TGTGCCAGCAGTGATATTTTGGGTCGTCAAGTGAGTTCACCCCTCCACTTT. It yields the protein CASSDILGRQVSSPLHF.

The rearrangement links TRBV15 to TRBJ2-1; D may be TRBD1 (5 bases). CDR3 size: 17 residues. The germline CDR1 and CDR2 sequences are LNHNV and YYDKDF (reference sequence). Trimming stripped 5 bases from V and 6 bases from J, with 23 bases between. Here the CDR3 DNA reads TGTGCCACCAGCTACGAAGTCCAGGGTAACCCGGGCAATGAGCAGTTCTTC. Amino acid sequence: CATSYEVQGNPGNEQFF.

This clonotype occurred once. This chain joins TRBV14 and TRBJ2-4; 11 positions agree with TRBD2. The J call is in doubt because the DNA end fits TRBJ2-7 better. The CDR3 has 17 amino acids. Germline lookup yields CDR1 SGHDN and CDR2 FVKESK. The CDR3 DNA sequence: TGTGCCAGCAGCCCCGGGACACCTACTAGCGGGAGTCACGAGCAGTACTTC. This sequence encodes CASSPGTPTSGSHEQYF.

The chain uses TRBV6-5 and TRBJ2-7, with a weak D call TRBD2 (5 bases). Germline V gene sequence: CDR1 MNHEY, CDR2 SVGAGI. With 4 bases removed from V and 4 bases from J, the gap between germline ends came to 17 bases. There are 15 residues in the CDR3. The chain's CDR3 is CASSFPRESGYEQYF. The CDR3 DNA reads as TGTGCCAGCAGTTTTCCAAGGGAGAGTGGATACGAGCAGTACTTC.

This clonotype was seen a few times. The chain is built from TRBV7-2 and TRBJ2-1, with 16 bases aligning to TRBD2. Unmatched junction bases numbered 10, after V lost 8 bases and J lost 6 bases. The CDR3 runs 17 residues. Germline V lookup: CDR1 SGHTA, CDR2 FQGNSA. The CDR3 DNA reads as TGTGCCAGCCAGGGACTAGCGGGGGGGGGCCAATTCAATGAGCAGTTCTTC. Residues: CASQGLAGGGQFNEQFF.

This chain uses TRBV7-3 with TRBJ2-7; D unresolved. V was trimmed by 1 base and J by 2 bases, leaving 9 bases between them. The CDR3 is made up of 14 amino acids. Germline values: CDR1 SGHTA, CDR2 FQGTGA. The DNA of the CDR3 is TGTGCCAGCAGCTTAATACCGAGGACCTACGAGCAGTACTTC. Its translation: CASSLIPRTYEQYF.